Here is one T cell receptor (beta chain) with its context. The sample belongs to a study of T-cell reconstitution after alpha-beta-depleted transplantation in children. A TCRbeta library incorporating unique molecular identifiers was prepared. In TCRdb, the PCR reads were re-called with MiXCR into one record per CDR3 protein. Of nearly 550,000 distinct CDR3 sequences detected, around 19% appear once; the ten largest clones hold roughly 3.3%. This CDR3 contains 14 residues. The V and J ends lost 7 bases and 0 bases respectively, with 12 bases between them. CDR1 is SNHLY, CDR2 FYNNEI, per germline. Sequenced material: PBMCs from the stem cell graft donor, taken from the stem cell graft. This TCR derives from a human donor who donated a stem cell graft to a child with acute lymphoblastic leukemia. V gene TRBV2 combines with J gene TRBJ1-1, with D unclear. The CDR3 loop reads CASMGGNMNTEAFF. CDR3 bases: TGTGCCAGCATGGGTGGGAACATGAACACTGAAGCTTTCTTT.